These 4 T cell receptor beta chains were sequenced from one sample in a study of identical twins. TCRdb processed the 5' RACE reads anew with MiXCR; each CDR3 protein has one entry. Among about 200,000 distinct CDR3 sequences, roughly a tenth were seen once, and the ten largest hold about a tenth. Input material: memory T cells sorted from blood. These TCRs come from a man in his forties or fifties in good health.

This chain connects TRBV14 to TRBJ2-7; no reliable D call. V lost 0 bases and J 4 bases, leaving 22 bases between the germline ends. Germline V gives CDR1 SGHDN, CDR2 FVKESK. This CDR3 contains 18 residues. CDR3 in DNA: TGTGCCAGCAGCCAAGATCGACGACGTCTAGACGCACGATACGAGCAGTACTTC. Protein product: CASSQDRRRLDARYEQYF.

Of note for this clonotype: This may arise from a read error, as a much more abundant clone is one base away. The V call is TRBV20-1, the J call TRBJ1-2, with TRBD1 matching over 7 bases. Germline V gene lookup returns CDR1 DFQATT and CDR2 SNEGSKA (reference sequence). The CDR3 has 14 amino acids. V was clipped by 5 bases and J by 4 bases; unmatched bases: 10. Written as DNA, the CDR3 is TGCAGTGCTGTCGACAGGGTGGTGGGCTATGGCTACACCTTC. It encodes CSAVDRVVGYGYTF.

This clonotype was seen just once. The chain is built from TRBV10-3 and TRBJ1-2; no definite D call. The CDR3 loop spans 13 amino acids. Per germline, CDR1 ENHRY and CDR2 SYGVKD. V was trimmed by 5 bases and J by 5 bases, leaving 12 bases between them. The CDR3 here is CAISISDEYGYTF. CDR3 nucleotides: TGTGCCATCAGTATATCGGACGAGTATGGCTACACCTTC.

This clonotype was found a few times. V usage is TRBV20-1 and J usage is TRBJ1-2; possible D gene TRBD1, 5 bases. In germline, CDR1 is DFQATT, CDR2 SNEGSKA (reference sequence). The CDR3 is 14 residues long. V was shortened by 1 base and J by 6 bases, with 15 bases between the two germline ends. CDR3 region: CSARGTGTVHGYTF. CDR3 in DNA: TGCAGTGCTAGAGGGACGGGGACCGTGCATGGCTACACCTTC.